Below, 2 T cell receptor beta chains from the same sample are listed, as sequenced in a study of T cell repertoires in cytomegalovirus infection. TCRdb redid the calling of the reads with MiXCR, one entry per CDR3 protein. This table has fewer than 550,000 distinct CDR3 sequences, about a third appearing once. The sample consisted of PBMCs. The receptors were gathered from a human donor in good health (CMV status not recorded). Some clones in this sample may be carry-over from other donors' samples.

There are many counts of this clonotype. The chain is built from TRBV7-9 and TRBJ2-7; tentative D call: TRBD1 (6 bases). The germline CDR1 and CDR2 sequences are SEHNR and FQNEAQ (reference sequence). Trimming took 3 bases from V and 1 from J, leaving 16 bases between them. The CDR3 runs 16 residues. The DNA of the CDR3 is TGTGCCAGCAGCTTCCCAGTAGCAGGGGCATCCTACGAGCAGTACTTC. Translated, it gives CASSFPVAGASYEQYF.

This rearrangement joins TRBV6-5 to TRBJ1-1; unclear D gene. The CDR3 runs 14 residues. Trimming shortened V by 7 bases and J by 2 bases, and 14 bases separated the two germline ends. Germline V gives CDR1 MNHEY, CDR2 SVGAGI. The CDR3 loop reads CASNPTVGNTEAFF. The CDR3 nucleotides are TGTGCCAGCAACCCGACGGTGGGCAACACTGAAGCTTTCTTT.